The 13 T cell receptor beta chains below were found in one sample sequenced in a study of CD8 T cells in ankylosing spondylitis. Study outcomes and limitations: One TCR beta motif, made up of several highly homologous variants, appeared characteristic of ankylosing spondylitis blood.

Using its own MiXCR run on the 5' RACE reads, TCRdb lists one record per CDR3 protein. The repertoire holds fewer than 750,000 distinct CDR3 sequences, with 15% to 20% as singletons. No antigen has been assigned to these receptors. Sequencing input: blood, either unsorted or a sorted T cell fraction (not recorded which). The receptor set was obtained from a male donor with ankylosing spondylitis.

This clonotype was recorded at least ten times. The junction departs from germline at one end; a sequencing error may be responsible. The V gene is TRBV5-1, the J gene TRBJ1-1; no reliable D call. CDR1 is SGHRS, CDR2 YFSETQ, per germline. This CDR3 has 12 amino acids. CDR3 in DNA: TGTGCCAGCAGCTTATCGGGGACTGAAGCTTTCTTT. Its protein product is CASSLSGTEAFF.

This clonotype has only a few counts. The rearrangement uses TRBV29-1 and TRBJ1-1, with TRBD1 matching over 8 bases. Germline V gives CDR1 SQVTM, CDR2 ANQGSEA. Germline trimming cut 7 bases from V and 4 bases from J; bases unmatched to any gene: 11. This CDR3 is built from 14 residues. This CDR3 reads CSGRATGAITEAFF. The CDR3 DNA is TGCAGCGGCCGAGCGACAGGGGCTATCACTGAAGCTTTCTTT.

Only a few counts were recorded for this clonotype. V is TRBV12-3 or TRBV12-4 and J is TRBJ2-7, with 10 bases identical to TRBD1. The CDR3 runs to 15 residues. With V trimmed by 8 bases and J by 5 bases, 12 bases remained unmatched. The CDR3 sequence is CASGRVGQGGDEQYF. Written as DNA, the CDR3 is TGTGCCAGCGGAAGAGTAGGACAGGGGGGCGACGAGCAGTACTTC.

For the CDR3, the DNA is TGTGCCAGCAGTTTATACGGGGGGGCCGAGACAGATACGCAGTATTTT. Encoded protein: CASSLYGGAETDTQYF. J is TRBJ2-3 and V is TRBV12-3 or TRBV12-4; 8 bases map to TRBD2. The V and J ends lost 2 bases and 3 bases, in that order; junction bases with no gene match: 7. The CDR3 loop spans 16 amino acids.

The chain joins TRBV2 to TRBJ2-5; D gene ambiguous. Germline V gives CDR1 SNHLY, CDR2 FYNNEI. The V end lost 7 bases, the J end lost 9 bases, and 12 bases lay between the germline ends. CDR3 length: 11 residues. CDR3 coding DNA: TGTGCCAGCACTAATAAGCTGGCCCAGTACTTC. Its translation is CASTNKLAQYF.

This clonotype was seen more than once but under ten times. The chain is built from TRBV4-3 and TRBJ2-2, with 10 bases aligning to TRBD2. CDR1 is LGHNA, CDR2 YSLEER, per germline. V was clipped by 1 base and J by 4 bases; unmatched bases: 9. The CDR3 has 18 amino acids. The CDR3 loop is CASSQGAAGGPPTGELFF. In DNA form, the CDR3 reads TGCGCCAGCAGCCAAGGCGCAGCGGGAGGGCCGCCCACCGGGGAGCTGTTTTTT.

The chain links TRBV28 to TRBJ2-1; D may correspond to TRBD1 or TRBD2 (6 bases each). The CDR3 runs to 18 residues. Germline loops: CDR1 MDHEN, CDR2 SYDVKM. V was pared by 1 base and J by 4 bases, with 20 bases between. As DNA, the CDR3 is TGTGCCAGCAGTTTATCCCCGGGACTGGGGGCCTTATACAATGAGCAGTTCTTC. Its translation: CASSLSPGLGALYNEQFF.

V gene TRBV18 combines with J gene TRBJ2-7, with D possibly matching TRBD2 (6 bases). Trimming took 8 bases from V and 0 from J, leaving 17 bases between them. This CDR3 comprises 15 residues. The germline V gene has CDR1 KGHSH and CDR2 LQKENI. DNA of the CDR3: TGTGCCAGCCAAAACCCCGCGGGGAGCTCCTACGAGCAGTACTTC. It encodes CASQNPAGSSYEQYF. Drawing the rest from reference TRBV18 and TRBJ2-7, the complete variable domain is NAGVMQNPRHLVRRRGQEARLRCSPMKGHSHVYWYRQLPEEGLKFMVYLQKENIIDESGMPKERFSAEFPKEGPSILRIQQVVRGDSAAYFCASQNPAGSSYEQYFGPGTRLTVT.

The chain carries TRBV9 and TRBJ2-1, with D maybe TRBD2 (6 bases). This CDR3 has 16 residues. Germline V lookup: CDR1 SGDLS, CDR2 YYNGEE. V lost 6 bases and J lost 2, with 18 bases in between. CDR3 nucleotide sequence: TGTGCCAGCACCCCGGAGGGGCTAGCGACCTACAATGAGCAGTTCTTC. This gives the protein CASTPEGLATYNEQFF. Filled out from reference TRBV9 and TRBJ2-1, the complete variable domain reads DSGVTQTPKHLITATGQRVTLRCSPRSGDLSVYWYQQSLDQGLQFLIQYYNGEERAKGNILERFSAQQFPDLHSELNLSSLELGDSALYFCASTPEGLATYNEQFFGPGTRLTVL.

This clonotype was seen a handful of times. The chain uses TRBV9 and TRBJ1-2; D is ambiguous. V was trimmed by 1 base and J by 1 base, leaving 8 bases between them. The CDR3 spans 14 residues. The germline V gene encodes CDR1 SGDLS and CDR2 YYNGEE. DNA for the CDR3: TGTGCCAGCAGCGTAAGCAACAGTAACTATGGCTACACCTTC. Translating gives CASSVSNSNYGYTF.

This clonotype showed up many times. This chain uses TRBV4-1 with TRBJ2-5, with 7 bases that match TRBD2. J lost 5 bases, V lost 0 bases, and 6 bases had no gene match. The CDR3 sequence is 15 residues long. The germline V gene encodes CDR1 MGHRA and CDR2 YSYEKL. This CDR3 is CASSQDRGEWETQYF. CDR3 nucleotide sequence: TGCGCCAGCAGCCAAGATCGGGGGGAGTGGGAGACCCAGTACTTC.

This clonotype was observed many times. The CDR3 DNA reads TGTGCCAGCAGCAAGACAGGAGAGACCCAGTACTTC. This sequence encodes CASSKTGETQYF. The rearrangement uses TRBV12-3 or TRBV12-4 and TRBJ2-5, with D possibly TRBD1 on 6 matching bases. This CDR3 is 12 amino acids long. The V end was cut by 6 bases, the J end by 4 bases, with 9 bases between.

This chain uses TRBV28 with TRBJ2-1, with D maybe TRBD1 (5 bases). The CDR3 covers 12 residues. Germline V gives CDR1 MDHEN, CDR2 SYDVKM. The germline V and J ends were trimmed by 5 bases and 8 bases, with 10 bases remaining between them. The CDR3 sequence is CASSGAFHEQFF. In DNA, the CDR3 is TGTGCCAGCAGTGGGGCTTTTCATGAGCAGTTCTTC.